The 26 T cell receptor beta chains below were found in one sample sequenced in a study of shared clonotypes between healthy human individuals. Data came from immunoSEQ multiplex PCR; TCRdb stores just in-frame clones and leaves some out. The profile shows over 850,000 clones, approximately 80% of them singletons. The sample consisted of memory CD4+ T cells from PBMCs. Specified subset: CD45RA-negative fraction. These receptors came from a man aged 18 to 30 in good health. Some clones in this sample may be carry-over from other donors' samples.

The V gene is TRBV15, the J gene TRBJ2-7; 8 bases line up with TRBD2. CDR1 is LNHNV, CDR2 YYDKDF, per germline (reference sequence). The J segment lost 3 bases and the V segment lost 0 bases, leaving 13 bases of the junction unmatched. The CDR3 totals 18 residues. Here the CDR3 reads CATSREIRGLAGYYEQYF. Here the CDR3 DNA reads TGTGCCACCAGCAGAGAAATAAGGGGCCTAGCGGGCTACTACGAGCAGTACTTC.

The rearrangement joins TRBV10-3 to TRBJ2-2; 7 bases line up with TRBD1. The germline V gene encodes CDR1 ENHRY and CDR2 SYGVKD. This CDR3 has 18 residues. Losses at the gene ends were 2 bases for V and 4 bases for J; bases not matched to a gene: 13. The CDR3 here is CAISEPKGAATFTGELFF. CDR3 DNA sequence: TGTGCCATCAGTGAGCCGAAGGGGGCAGCAACATTCACCGGGGAGCTGTTTTTT.

The V gene is TRBV29-1, the J gene TRBJ1-2; tentatively, D is TRBD1 (5 bases). In germline, CDR1 is SQVTM, CDR2 ANQGSEA. The CDR3 is 14 amino acids. With 3 bases removed from V and 8 bases from J, the gap between germline ends came to 19 bases. The CDR3 DNA follows: TGCAGCGTTGAGCCGGCAGGGAGTCCTTGGGGCTACACCTTC. Translating gives CSVEPAGSPWGYTF.

The chain recombines TRBV7-8 with TRBJ2-1, with D unclear. Germline-derived CDR1 and CDR2 are SGHVS and FQNEAQ. V gave up 5 bases and J gave up 11 bases, with 10 bases separating them. This CDR3 spans 11 amino acids. CDR3 coding DNA: TGTGCCAGCAGCCCTTACGGTCAGCAGTTCTTC. Translation: CASSPYGQQFF.

This rearrangement joins TRBV2 to TRBJ2-7; D is ambiguous. Trimming took 8 bases from V and 0 from J, leaving 14 bases between them. The germline gives CDR1 SNHLY, CDR2 FYNNEI. The CDR3 covers 14 residues. CDR3: CASQLERDSYEQYF. DNA for the CDR3: TGTGCCAGCCAATTGGAGCGTGACTCCTACGAGCAGTACTTC.

J is TRBJ1-2 and V is TRBV30; D gene uncertain. Germline loops: CDR1 GTSNPN, CDR2 SVGIG (reference sequence). V lost 4 bases, J lost 7 bases, and 13 bases lay in between. The CDR3 runs to 12 residues. The CDR3 loop is CAWNGQLGGYTF. CDR3 DNA sequence: TGTGCCTGGAATGGGCAGTTAGGTGGCTACACCTTC.

This clone was seen once. The chain employs TRBV7-8 and TRBJ2-1; D not certain. This CDR3 contains 13 residues. Germline V lookup: CDR1 SGHVS, CDR2 FQNEAQ. V was clipped by 5 bases and J by 4 bases, with 9 bases between them. The CDR3 spells CASSPDSYNEQFF. The CDR3 DNA reads as TGTGCCAGCAGCCCAGACTCGTACAATGAGCAGTTCTTC.

The rearrangement joins TRBV7-2 to TRBJ2-1, with TRBD2 matching over 10 bases. The V gene's germline CDR1 is SGHTA and CDR2 FQGNSA. CDR3 size: 15 residues. V shed 5 bases and J 4 bases; nucleotides not matched to a gene: 5. The DNA of the CDR3 is TGTGCCAGCAGCCAAGCGGGAGGGGGATACAATGAGCAGTTCTTC. This sequence encodes CASSQAGGGYNEQFF.

About this clone: Other DNA sequences in this specimen translate into the identical CDR3. The chain employs TRBV7-9 and TRBJ2-7, with a weak D call TRBD1 (6 bases). CDR1 is SEHNR, CDR2 FQNEAQ, per germline (reference sequence). The CDR3 consists of 14 residues. V was clipped by 5 bases and J by 0 bases, with 11 bases between them. CDR3: CASSPTGNSYEQYF. As DNA, the CDR3 is TGTGCCAGCAGCCCCACAGGGAACTCCTACGAGCAGTACTTC.

This rearrangement joins TRBV28 to TRBJ2-7, with D maybe TRBD1 (5 bases). Germline V CDR1 and CDR2: MDHEN, SYDVKM. The CDR3 has 15 residues. The germline V and J ends were trimmed by 2 bases and 4 bases, with 15 bases remaining between them. The CDR3 sequence: CASSLVLAGSYEQYF. In nucleotides, the CDR3 is TGTGCCAGCAGTTTAGTATTGGCAGGGTCTTACGAGCAGTACTTC. Drawing the rest from reference TRBV28 and TRBJ2-7, the complete variable domain is DVKVTQSSRYLVKRTGEKVFLECVQDMDHENMFWYRQDPGLGLRLIYFSYDVKMKEKGDIPEGYSVSREKKERFSLILESASTNQTSMYLCASSLVLAGSYEQYFGPGTRLTVT.

The CDR3 DNA reads TGTGCCAGTAGGTTGACAGGGGCCTACGAGCAGTACTTC. Translated: CASRLTGAYEQYF. The chain couples TRBV19 to TRBJ2-7; 8 nucleotides line up with TRBD1. This CDR3 spans 13 amino acids. Trimming cost V 6 bases and J 2 bases; bases outside gene matches: 3. CDR1 and CDR2 (germline): LNHDA, SQIVND (reference sequence).

With respect to this clone: The sample contains more than one DNA sequence encoding this CDR3. The chain recombines TRBV29-1 with TRBJ2-5, with TRBD2 identical over 12 bases. V lost 7 bases and J lost 3; bases outside the gene matches: 0. Germline V gene lookup returns CDR1 SQVTM and CDR2 ANQGSEA. This CDR3 is built from 12 residues. As DNA, the CDR3 is TGCAGCGGACTAGCGGGGGAAGAGACCCAGTACTTC. This codes for CSGLAGEETQYF. The full variable domain, in which reference TRBV29-1 and TRBJ2-5 provide the parts outside the CDR3, is SAVISQKPSRDICQRGTSLTIQCQVDSQVTMMFWYRQQPGQSLTLIATANQGSEATYESGFVIDKFPISRPNLTFSTLTVSNMSPEDSSIYLCSGLAGEETQYFGPGTRLLVL.

Comments on this clone: The same CDR3 also results from other DNA sequences found in this sample. J is TRBJ1-4 and V is TRBV5-1, with D maybe TRBD1 (5 bases). The CDR3 spans 14 residues. V lost 0 bases to trimming and J lost 5 bases, with 8 bases between them. Germline V gives CDR1 SGHRS, CDR2 YFSETQ. This CDR3 is CASSLGQGNEKLFF. The CDR3 DNA sequence: TGCGCCAGCAGCTTGGGGCAGGGAAATGAAAAACTGTTTTTT.

The chain is built from TRBV9 and TRBJ2-7, with TRBD1 identical over 9 bases. From germline, CDR1 is SGDLS and CDR2 YYNGEE. CDR3 length equals 13 residues. Trimming removed 4 bases from V and 3 bases from J; junction bases left unmatched: 2. CDR3 sequence reads: CASSSGQGYEQYF. In DNA form, the CDR3 reads TGTGCCAGCAGCTCGGGACAGGGCTACGAGCAGTACTTC.

With respect to this clone: Within the sample, other DNA sequences also encode this same CDR3. The rearrangement joins TRBV5-1 to TRBJ2-3, with D possibly being TRBD1 (6 bases). This CDR3 region has 15 residues. Germline V gene data show CDR1 as SGHRS and CDR2 as YFSETQ. V dropped 0 bases and J dropped 3 bases, with 11 bases sitting between them. Here the CDR3 DNA reads TGCGCCAGCAGCTTGGACAGGGTGAGGACAGATACGCAGTATTTT. The encoded protein is CASSLDRVRTDTQYF.

This sequence joins TRBV7-2 and TRBJ2-3, with D possibly called TRBD1 or TRBD2 (5 bases each). The CDR3 runs 13 residues. The V gene's germline CDR1 is SGHTA and CDR2 FQGNSA. Trimming removed 1 base at V and 13 bases at J, with 15 bases between. The CDR3 region has the DNA TGTGCCAGCAGCTTAGTCGCAGGGACCGAGGAGTATTTT. Amino acids: CASSLVAGTEEYF. Variable domain in full (rest from reference TRBV7-2 and TRBJ2-3): GAGVSQSPSNKVTEKGKDVELRCDPISGHTALYWYRQSLGQGLEFLIYFQGNSAPDKSGLPSDRFSAERTGGSVSTLTIQRTQQEDSAVYLCASSLVAGTEEYFGPGTRLTVL.

The rearrangement uses TRBV10-2 and TRBJ2-3; 8 bases match TRBD2. Per the germline V gene, CDR1 is WSHSY and CDR2 is SAAADI. The J segment lost 2 bases and the V segment lost 3 bases, leaving 13 bases of the junction unmatched. This CDR3 contains 18 residues. The CDR3 sequence: CASSDETGGALYTDTQYF. The CDR3 region has the DNA TGCGCCAGCAGTGACGAGACGGGAGGGGCTTTATACACAGATACGCAGTATTTT.

V is TRBV28 and J is TRBJ2-1; 10 nucleotides line up with TRBD2. The CDR3 has 14 residues. Germline V gene data show CDR1 as MDHEN and CDR2 as SYDVKM. The J segment lost 8 bases and the V segment lost 4 bases, leaving 5 bases of the junction unmatched. CDR3 loop: CASSWSSGRHEQFF. In DNA, the CDR3 is TGTGCCAGCAGTTGGTCTAGCGGGAGACATGAGCAGTTCTTC.

The genes are TRBV28 and TRBJ1-1; D uncertain. The germline V gene has CDR1 MDHEN and CDR2 SYDVKM. With 2 bases removed from V and 1 base from J, the gap between germline ends came to 11 bases. The CDR3 extends over 15 amino acids. CDR3 coding DNA: TGTGCCAGCAGTTTAGGCACCGTTCGGAACACTGAAGCTTTCTTT. Protein sequence: CASSLGTVRNTEAFF. The entire variable domain, with the rest obtained from reference TRBV28 and TRBJ1-1, is as follows: DVKVTQSSRYLVKRTGEKVFLECVQDMDHENMFWYRQDPGLGLRLIYFSYDVKMKEKGDIPEGYSVSREKKERFSLILESASTNQTSMYLCASSLGTVRNTEAFFGQGTRLTVV.

The CDR3 nucleotides are TGCAGCGTTGAATATGGGGGGAGGGGATCCTACGAGCAGTACTTC. Translated: CSVEYGGRGSYEQYF. V is TRBV29-1 and J is TRBJ2-7; 7 positions match TRBD2. V shed 2 bases and J 1 base; nucleotides not matched to a gene: 8. Looked up from germline, CDR1 is SQVTM and CDR2 is ANQGSEA. The CDR3 has 15 residues.

The CDR3 coding sequence is TGCGCCAGCAGCTTGTTCCCTAGCGGCGAATCGAACACCGGGGAGCTGTTTTTT. It is translated as CASSLFPSGESNTGELFF. The chain employs TRBV5-1 and TRBJ2-2, with 7 nucleotides matching TRBD2. V trimming: 1 base; J trimming: 0 bases; junction bases outside the gene matches: 9. CDR1 and CDR2 (germline): SGHRS, YFSETQ. The CDR3 contains 18 residues.

Ten or more counts support this clone. The rearrangement uses TRBV4-2 and TRBJ1-1, with D perhaps matching TRBD1 (6 bases). The germline CDR1 and CDR2 sequences are LGHNA and YNFKEQ. CDR3 length: 13 amino acids. V shed 2 bases and J shed 4 bases, with 8 bases lying between them. Written as DNA, the CDR3 is TGTGCCAGCAGCCAACAACAGGGCACTGAAGCTTTCTTT. Amino acids: CASSQQQGTEAFF.

The table lists this clone with a count of one. The chain combines TRBV15 with TRBJ2-7; D perhaps matches TRBD1 (5 bases). This CDR3 has 22 amino acids. V gave up 0 bases and J gave up 0 bases, with 30 bases separating them. Germline values: CDR1 LNHNV, CDR2 YYDKDF (reference sequence). The CDR3 reads CATSRDRWGTETDDSLSYEQYF. CDR3 nucleotides: TGTGCCACCAGCAGAGATCGATGGGGAACTGAGACAGATGATTCCCTCTCCTACGAGCAGTACTTC. The whole variable domain, filled in from reference TRBV15 and TRBJ2-7, reads DAMVIQNPRYQVTQFGKPVTLSCSQTLNHNVMYWYQQKSSQAPKLLFHYYDKDFNNEADTPDNFQSRRPNTSFCFLDIRSPGLGDTAMYLCATSRDRWGTETDDSLSYEQYFGPGTRLTVT.

The chain employs TRBV2 and TRBJ2-5, with 7 bases matching TRBD1. V trimming: 6 bases; J trimming: 1 base; junction bases outside the gene matches: 2. Per the germline V gene, CDR1 is SNHLY and CDR2 is FYNNEI. CDR3 length: 13 residues. The chain's CDR3 is CASRGQIQETQYF. CDR3 coding DNA: TGTGCCAGCAGGGGACAGATCCAAGAGACCCAGTACTTC.

The rearrangement joins TRBV28 to TRBJ2-1; D is uncertain. The V end was cut by 3 bases, the J end by 0 bases, with 18 bases between. CDR3 length: 18 amino acids. Per the germline V gene, CDR1 is MDHEN and CDR2 is SYDVKM. The CDR3 is CASSFPSWSLSSYNEQFF. CDR3 nucleotides: TGTGCCAGCAGTTTCCCCTCGTGGTCCTTAAGCTCCTACAATGAGCAGTTCTTC.

This chain links TRBV30 with TRBJ1-5; 7 bases line up with TRBD1. In germline, CDR1 is GTSNPN, CDR2 SVGIG (reference sequence). The CDR3 has 13 amino acids. V lost 2 bases, J lost 5 bases, and 3 bases stayed unmatched. CDR3 sequence (DNA): TGTGCCTGGAGTTTTCAGGGGGATCAGCCCCAGCATTTT. Translation gives CAWSFQGDQPQHF.